The T cell receptor (beta chain) described here comes from a study of shared clonotypes between healthy human individuals (dated by TCRdb to 2018 to 2021). Study-level background: A couple of women and a few men aged 18 to 49 years were included in the cohort. For each donor, CD4 naive and CD4 memory were each given three plates, CD8 naive was given two plates, and CD8 memory was given one plate. Blood TCR repertoires of about 5 healthy adults were deeply sequenced to estimate repertoire size and the extent of clonotype sharing between individuals. To increase sequencing depth and limit assay-specific biases, different laboratories used diverse techniques to prepare libraries and sequence TCR repertoires. Each donor's leukapheresis produced roughly between about 0.9 and 9.5 billion PBMCs.

According to the germline V gene (reference sequence), CDR1 reads SGHNT and CDR2 reads YYREEE. The CDR3, cysteine through phenylalanine, is 14 amino acids long. The read is trimmed to its CDR3 DNA, 42 bases read in frame from base 1. Trimming takes 0 bases from V and 7 bases from J, and the germline ends sit 13 bases apart. For this clone: Its target antigen remains unknown. The input lacks base qualities; no much larger clone sits a single base away.

TCR CDR3 regions were amplified from genomic DNA by multiplex PCR using the deep immunoSEQ assay. Extracted genomic DNA from each cell subset was distributed evenly across all wells of several immunoSEQ 96-well plates, and each plate was treated as a replicate. For sorted subsets, approximately 210 ng of genomic DNA, equivalent to tens of thousands of T cell genomes, went into each replicate PCR. Purified libraries were quantified with a Qubit 3.0 fluorometer, sized on a Bioanalyzer 2100, and re-quantified with the KAPA Library Quantification kit. A separate single-read 150-cycle Illumina NextSeq 550 flow cell was used to sequence each immunoSEQ 96-well plate. The authors' analysis ran thus. Because the immunoSEQ output included only junctional sequences and no quality scores, the filtering could not be the same as the filtering used for full-length reads. To assign V/J genes and CDR3, sequences were annotated using PyIR, a Python wrapper for IgBLAST v1.9, with IMGT germline references. Reads were filtered out if the reads had weak V/J assignments (E-value above 1e-6), no CDR3, stop codons, out-of-frame junctions, or ambiguous translated residues. V3J clonotypes were defined as sequences sharing an identical inferred V gene, J gene, and CDR3 amino acid sequence. To compute the percentage overlap between repertoires, the number of shared unique clonotypes was divided by the size of the smaller repertoire. Three approaches were used to assess repertoire richness: RTK rarefaction, the Chao1 estimator, and Recon v2.1 estimates of unobserved clonotypes. OLGA was used to compute generation probabilities for all TCRbeta clonotypes that the gDNA method yielded from a few donors. Sourced from immuneACCESS, this table was stored by TCRdb with only in-frame sequences that have V and J called. A share of the clones is absent; for the studies checked, an unresolved V gene accounts for under half, and the remainder has no known explanation. Clone size and the V and J calls come from that table; the DNA yielded D and trimming. The sample table records 730,000 or so clones; about three quarters of these occur just once. 1.5% to 2% of the sample comes from the top ten.

The donors were healthy, HIV-negative adults with no recently reported acute infections or vaccinations. Only Caucasian adults living in Nashville, Tennessee, USA were represented among the donors. Magnetic negative selection was used to enrich CD4+ T cells, after which naive cells were positively selected on CD45RA and the negative fraction became the memory subset. Blood was obtained by leukapheresis, after which PBMCs were separated by Ficoll-Histopaque density gradient centrifugation and cryopreserved in liquid nitrogen vapor phase. Purity and quantity of every magnetically sorted T cell population were checked by analytical flow cytometry. Genomic DNA was isolated from every sorted fraction and measured by UV absorbance on a Nanodrop 2000c. Study-wide conclusions, independent of this receptor: Estimated clonotype richness was generally larger for naive than for memory subsets. Pairwise subsampling indicated that sequencing depth was expected to affect the degree of clonotype sharing among donors. Sampling was restricted to blood, and TCR repertoires in tissues likely differ from the TCR repertoires found in blood. Across a few donors, roughly 5% of naive CD4, approximately 3.6% of naive CD8, 2.3% of memory CD4, and approximately 0.4% of memory CD8 clonotypes were shared. Clonotypes shared by all four sorted-subset donors showed higher generation probabilities than non-shared clonotypes. The small number of donors limited the genetic and exposure-history diversity represented. Rarefaction of sorted-subset datasets indicated incomplete sequencing despite the large sequencing depth.

Sequences were obtained from memory CD4+ T cells sorted from blood. The label giving this sample's cell subset or site can be read as: CD45RA-negative fraction. The receptor's source is a woman aged 25 to 39 in good health. The sequence joins TRBV5-4 to TRBJ1-2; a tentative D match to TRBD1 spans 5 bases. In nucleotide form, the sequence is TGTGCCAGCAGCTTGGACTGGGGCGCGCCTGGCTACACCTTC. Its translation reads: CASSLDWGAPGYTF.